This T cell receptor beta chain was sequenced during a study of response to subunit inactivated influenza vaccine. Of note for this clonotype: Its specificity is not known.

Study-wide findings and caveats: A suggestion made by the authors is that each seasonal influenza vaccination recruits few new T cells.

TCRdb reanalysed the RT-PCR reads using MiXCR and keeps one entry per CDR3 protein. The sample holds more than 400,000 distinct CDR3 sequences, roughly 7.6% seen once. V dropped 4 bases and J dropped 14 bases, with 11 bases sitting between them. Per germline, CDR1 MNHEY and CDR2 SVGEGT. CDR3 length: 11 amino acids. Specimen: PBMCs from blood, collected less than 25 months after vaccination. The TCR sequence derives from a man in his fifties or sixties who received an inactivated influenza vaccine. The V and J genes are TRBV6-2 or TRBV6-3 and TRBJ2-2; D gene unclear. CDR3 amino acids: CASSFGPRLFF. CDR3 nucleotides: TGTGCCAGCAGTTTTGGACCTAGACTGTTTTTT.